A selection of T cell receptor beta chains follows, all from one sample in a study of blood T cells in healthy people across ages. TCRdb independently ran MiXCR on the 5' RACE reads; one entry per CDR3 protein. The profile covers about 680,000 distinct CDR3 sequences, with around 45% appearing a single time and roughly a third taken by the ten largest. The specimen sequenced was blood. Receptors originate from a woman aged 55-69 years in good health. CDR3s include the opening cysteine and the closing phenylalanine or tryptophan. D genes are given only for firm matches. Clone size, where shown, is once, few, many, or a class for clones that have expanded.

J: TRBJ2-1; size: few; D: NA; V: TRBV20-1; DNA: TGCAGTGCCATCAATGAGCAGTTCTTC; CDR3: CSAINEQFF
J: TRBJ2-5; size: few; D: NA; V: TRBV3-1; DNA: TGTGCCAGCAGCCAGGCCTCAACCGGGTATCAAGAGACCCAGTACTTC; CDR3: CASSQASTGYQETQYF
J: TRBJ2-5; size: NA; D: TRBD1; V: TRBV7-2; DNA: TGTGCCAGCAGCCGACAGGGGAGGAGAGAGACCCAGTACTTC; CDR3: CASSRQGRRETQYF
J: TRBJ1-6; size: few; D: TRBD1; V: TRBV20-1; DNA: TGCAGTGCTAGAGATCCGGCGGAATCAGGGGGGAGAGATTCACCCCTCCACTTT; CDR3: CSARDPAESGGRDSPLHF
J: TRBJ2-3; size: NA; D: NA; V: TRBV18; DNA: TGTGCCAGCTCCCGGACAGACGGATCCACAGATACGCAGTATTTT; CDR3: CASSRTDGSTDTQYF
J: TRBJ1-2; size: NA; D: NA; V: TRBV2; DNA: TGTGCCAGCAGTGTTCTGACTCAGACGGGCTACACCTTC; CDR3: CASSVLTQTGYTF
J: TRBJ2-7; size: NA; D: NA; V: TRBV18; DNA: TGTGCCAGCTCATACACCAGGGACTCCCACGAGCAGTACTTC; CDR3: CASSYTRDSHEQYF
J: TRBJ1-5; size: NA; D: TRBD1; V: TRBV30; DNA: TGTGCCTGGGCCGACAGGGCGGGTCAGCCCCAGCATTTT; CDR3: CAWADRAGQPQHF
J: TRBJ2-5; size: once; D: TRBD2; V: TRBV27; DNA: TGTGCCAGCAGTGACTATAGCGGGACTAGCTCCTACGAACAGTACTTC; CDR3: CASSDYSGTSSYEQYF
J: TRBJ1-1; size: NA; D: NA; V: TRBV6-1; DNA: TGTGCCAGCATCGGAACGGCGAACACTGAAGCTTTCTTT; CDR3: CASIGTANTEAFF
J: TRBJ1-1; size: few; D: NA; V: TRBV5-1; DNA: TGCGCCAGCGCCGGGAACACTGAAGCTTTCTTT; CDR3: CASAGNTEAFF
J: TRBJ1-1; size: many; D: NA; V: TRBV29-1; DNA: TGCAGCGTTGCCCAGGGGACGAACACTGAAGCTTTCTTT; CDR3: CSVAQGTNTEAFF
J: TRBJ2-7; size: NA; D: TRBD2; V: TRBV20-1; DNA: TGCAGTGCTAGCACTAGCGGGAGAAAGGACGAGCAGTACTTC; CDR3: CSASTSGRKDEQYF
J: TRBJ2-7; size: NA; D: TRBD1; V: TRBV7-8; DNA: TGTGCCAGCAGCTCTAGGCGGGGACAGGGATCCTACGAGCAGTACTTC; CDR3: CASSSRRGQGSYEQYF
J: TRBJ1-2; size: NA; D: TRBD1; V: TRBV20-1; DNA: TGCAGTGCCAAAGAACAGGGGAATAACTATGGCTACACCTTC; CDR3: CSAKEQGNNYGYTF
J: TRBJ2-7; size: NA; D: NA; V: TRBV10-3; DNA: TGTGCCATCAGTTGGGGCACCAGTAAGTCCGAGCAGTACTTC; CDR3: CAISWGTSKSEQYF
J: TRBJ2-1; size: NA; D: NA; V: TRBV9; DNA: TGTGCCAGCAGCGATCTAGGTTACAATGAGCAGTTCTTC; CDR3: CASSDLGYNEQFF
J: TRBJ2-7; size: NA; D: NA; V: TRBV5-1; DNA: TGCGCCAGCAGGCGATCGACAGGCAGTTCCTACGAGCAGTACTTC; CDR3: CASRRSTGSSYEQYF
J: TRBJ2-4; size: NA; D: TRBD1; V: TRBV27; DNA: TGTGCCAGCAGTAAAGGGGACAGGGTGGGCGGCATTCAGTACTTC; CDR3: CASSKGDRVGGIQYF
J: TRBJ1-1; size: once; D: NA; V: TRBV10-3; DNA: TGTGCCATCAGTGAGCTGGGCCAGAACACTGGAGCTTTCTTT; CDR3: CAISELGQNTGAFF
J: TRBJ2-7; size: NA; D: NA; V: TRBV10-3; DNA: TGTGCCATCAGTGAGTCCCCCGCCAACGAGCAGTACTTC; CDR3: CAISESPANEQYF
J: TRBJ2-1; size: few; D: TRBD2; V: TRBV20-1; DNA: TGCAGTGCTAGTACTCCGGGACTAAAGAAGGAGCAGTTCTTC; CDR3: CSASTPGLKKEQFF
J: TRBJ2-7; size: once; D: NA; V: TRBV28; DNA: TGTGCCAGCAGGTCGACCTCAGCCCGGGAGCAGTACTTC; CDR3: CASRSTSAREQYF
J: TRBJ2-3; size: few; D: TRBD2; V: TRBV4-2; DNA: TGTGCCAGCAGCCTTTCAGCGGGAGGGGCAGATACGCAGTATTTT; CDR3: CASSLSAGGADTQYF
J: TRBJ2-4; size: many; D: NA; V: TRBV2; DNA: TGTGCCAGCAGTGACTGGTGGGTCAAAAACATTCAGTACTTC; CDR3: CASSDWWVKNIQYF
J: TRBJ2-4; size: NA; D: TRBD1; V: TRBV10-3; DNA: TGTGCCATCAGTCCAACGACAGGGGAAAACATTCAGTACTTC; CDR3: CAISPTTGENIQYF
J: TRBJ2-7; size: NA; D: TRBD1; V: TRBV7-2; DNA: TGTGCCAGCAGCTTAGTATGGACAGGGATCTACGAGCAGTACTTC; CDR3: CASSLVWTGIYEQYF
J: TRBJ2-7; size: few; D: NA; V: TRBV6-1; DNA: TGTGCCAGCAGTCCACGACCCCAGCCCAACTACTACGAGCAGTACTTC; CDR3: CASSPRPQPNYYEQYF
J: TRBJ2-1; size: NA; D: NA; V: TRBV14; DNA: TGTGCCAGCAACCAAGGGACTTTCCCCAATGAGCAGTTCTTC; CDR3: CASNQGTFPNEQFF
J: TRBJ2-1; size: NA; D: NA; V: TRBV11-1; DNA: TGTGCCAGCAGCTCACTGGTCGGGACCAAATCCTACAAGGAGCAGTTCTTC; CDR3: CASSSLVGTKSYKEQFF
J: TRBJ2-5; size: NA; D: TRBD2; V: TRBV7-2; DNA: TGTGCCAGCAACACACGAGCGGGAGTAGGGGAGCAGTACTTC; CDR3: CASNTRAGVGEQYF
J: TRBJ2-1; size: NA; D: NA; V: TRBV6-1; DNA: TGTGCCAGCAGCCCCTCTCCCGCCGAAAGTCCGGAGTGGGATGAGCAGTTCTTC; CDR3: CASSPSPAESPEWDEQFF
J: TRBJ2-1; size: NA; D: TRBD1; V: TRBV29-1; DNA: TGCAGCGGGGGACAGCTCAATGAGCAGTTCTTC; CDR3: CSGGQLNEQFF
J: TRBJ1-1; size: NA; D: NA; V: TRBV11-3; DNA: TGTGCCAGCAGCCGGGACCGGGACACTGAAGCTTTCTTT; CDR3: CASSRDRDTEAFF
J: TRBJ2-6; size: few; D: NA; V: TRBV29-1; DNA: TGCAGCGTTGATGCCAGGGGTTACTCTGGGGCCAACGTCCTGACTTTC; CDR3: CSVDARGYSGANVLTF